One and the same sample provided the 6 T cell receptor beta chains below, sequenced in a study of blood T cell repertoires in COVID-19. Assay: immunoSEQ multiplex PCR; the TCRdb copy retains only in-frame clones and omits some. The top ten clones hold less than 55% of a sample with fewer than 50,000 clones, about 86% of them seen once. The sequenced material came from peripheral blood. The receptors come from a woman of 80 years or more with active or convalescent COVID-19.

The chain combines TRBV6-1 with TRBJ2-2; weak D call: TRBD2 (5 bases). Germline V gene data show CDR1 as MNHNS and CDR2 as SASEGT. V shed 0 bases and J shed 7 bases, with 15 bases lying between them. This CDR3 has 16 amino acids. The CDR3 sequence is CASSEALSGSGGELFF. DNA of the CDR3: TGTGCCAGCAGTGAAGCGCTATCTGGAAGCGGCGGGGAGCTGTTTTTT.

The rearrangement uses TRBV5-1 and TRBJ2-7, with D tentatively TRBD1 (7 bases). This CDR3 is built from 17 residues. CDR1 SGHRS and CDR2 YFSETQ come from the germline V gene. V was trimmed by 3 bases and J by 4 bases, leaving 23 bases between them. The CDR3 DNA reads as TGCGCCAGCAGCTCCCTGGGGGGCAGGGGGGAATATTACGAGCAGTACTTC. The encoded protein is CASSSLGGRGEYYEQYF.

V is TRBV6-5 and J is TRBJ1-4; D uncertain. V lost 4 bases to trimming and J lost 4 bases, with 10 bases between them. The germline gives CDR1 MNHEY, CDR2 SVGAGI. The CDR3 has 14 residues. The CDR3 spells CASSLDWLNEKLFF. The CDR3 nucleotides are TGTGCCAGCAGTTTGGACTGGCTTAATGAAAAACTGTTTTTT.

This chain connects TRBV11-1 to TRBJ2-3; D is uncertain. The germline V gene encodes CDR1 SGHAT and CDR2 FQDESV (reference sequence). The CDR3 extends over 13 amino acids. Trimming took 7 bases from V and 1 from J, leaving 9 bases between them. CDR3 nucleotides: TGTGCCAGCAATCGACTCGGCACAGATACGCAGTATTTT. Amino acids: CASNRLGTDTQYF.

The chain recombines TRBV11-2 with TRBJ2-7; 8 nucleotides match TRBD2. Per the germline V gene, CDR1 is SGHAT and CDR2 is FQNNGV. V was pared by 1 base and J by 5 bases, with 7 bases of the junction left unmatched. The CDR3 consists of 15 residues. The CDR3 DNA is TGTGCCAGCAGCTTAGCGGGAGGGCCTAGTGACGAGCAGTACTTC. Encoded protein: CASSLAGGPSDEQYF.

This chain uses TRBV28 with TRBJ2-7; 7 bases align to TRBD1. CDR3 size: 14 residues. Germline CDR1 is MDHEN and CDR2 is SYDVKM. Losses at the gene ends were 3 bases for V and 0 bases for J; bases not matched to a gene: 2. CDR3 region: CASSFDRVSYEQYF. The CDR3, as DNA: TGTGCCAGCAGTTTCGACAGGGTCTCCTACGAGCAGTACTTC.